This TCR beta chain was recorded in a study of blood T cell repertoires in COVID-19. The wider study: The United States, Italy and Spain supplied acute and convalescent COVID-19 samples. The cDNA or gDNA used as material had been derived from T cells, B-cell-depleted T cells, or PBMCs.

The CDR3 totals 14 residues. Between the trimmed V and J ends, which lost 4 bases and 0 bases, there was a span of 9 bases. From germline, CDR1 is LNHDA and CDR2 SQIVND (reference sequence). Per the study methods: Estimates of nucleated cell counts were drawn from the amplification of reference gene primers. Sequencing was performed with immunoSEQ multiplex PCR; in TCRdb, only in-frame clones are kept and a portion is missing. V, J and clone size are taken as reported in that table, and D and trimming were inferred from the DNA itself. The table lists about 230,000 clones, 81% of them singletons. This chain joins TRBV19 and TRBJ1-1; no clear D. The sequencing input was peripheral blood. The receptor was isolated from a woman older than 75 with acute or convalescent COVID-19. CDR3 region: CASSSGVMNTEAFF. CDR3 DNA: TGTGCCAGTAGTAGCGGGGTGATGAACACTGAAGCTTTCTTT.